These 20 T cell receptor beta chains came from one sample sequenced in a study of early T cells in non-severe SARS-CoV-2 infection. TCRdb called the 5' RACE reads again in MiXCR, with one record for every CDR3 protein. The sample lists tens of thousands of distinct CDR3 sequences, about 5% occurring once. Sequenced: whole blood. These receptors came from an adult who was a healthcare worker with PCR-confirmed SARS-CoV-2 infection or an uninfected control (not recorded which).

This clonotype showed up just a few times. This chain uses TRBV20-1 with TRBJ1-6; TRBD1 agrees at 9 bases. CDR1 and CDR2 (germline): DFQATT, SNEGSKA (reference sequence). There are 14 residues in the CDR3. The ends lost 5 bases at V and 5 bases at J; junction bases unmatched: 4. The CDR3 loop reads CSAGGTGNNSPLHF. The CDR3 DNA reads as TGCAGTGCTGGCGGGACAGGGAATAATTCACCCCTCCACTTT.

This clonotype was seen a few times. The chain has TRBV24-1 and TRBJ2-2, with TRBD2 matching over 7 bases. The V segment lost 9 bases and the J segment 6 bases; nucleotides outside the gene matches: 6. CDR3 length: 13 residues. Looked up from germline, CDR1 is KGHDR and CDR2 is SFDVKD. CDR3 residues: CATSGGKAGELFF. CDR3 coding DNA: TGTGCCACCTCCGGGGGGAAGGCCGGGGAGCTGTTTTTT.

This clonotype was seen ten or more times. V is TRBV12-3 or TRBV12-4 and J is TRBJ2-5; 10 bases are a match to TRBD1. V shed 5 bases, J shed 5 bases, and the junction held 8 bases outside the gene matches. CDR3 size: 15 residues. Here the CDR3 reads CASSTRQGAGETQYF. CDR3 DNA: TGTGCCAGCAGTACTAGACAGGGGGCCGGGGAGACCCAGTACTTC.

The sample holds a few counts of this clonotype. The chain is built from TRBV7-8 and TRBJ2-3; TRBD2 agrees at 9 bases. Germline CDR1 reads SGHVS; CDR2 reads FQNEAQ. The V and J ends lost 4 bases and 1 base, in that order; junction bases with no gene match: 3. This CDR3 is 15 amino acids long. CDR3 in amino acids: CASSSRTSGTDTQYF. Here the CDR3 DNA reads TGTGCCAGCAGCTCACGGACTAGCGGCACAGATACGCAGTATTTT. Full variable domain (missing parts from reference TRBV7-8 and TRBJ2-3): GAGVSQSPRYKVAKRGQDVALRCDPISGHVSLFWYQQALGQGPEFLTYFQNEAQLDKSGLPSDRFFAERPEGSVSTLKIQRTQQEDSAVYLCASSSRTSGTDTQYFGPGTRLTVL.

A note on this clonotype: It may be a read error: a sequence one base away is much more abundant. This rearrangement joins TRBV7-2 to TRBJ2-3; the match to TRBD2 covers 8 bases. This CDR3 is 16 amino acids long. Per germline, CDR1 SGHTA and CDR2 FQGNSA. The junction had 7 bases not matched to a gene; V was cut back by 1 base and J by 4 bases. The CDR3 region is CASSLVDGRAPDTQYF. The CDR3 nucleotides are TGTGCCAGCAGCTTAGTTGACGGGAGGGCTCCAGATACGCAGTATTTT. The full variable domain, in which reference TRBV7-2 and TRBJ2-3 provide the parts outside the CDR3, is GAGVSQSPSNKVTEKGKDVELRCDPISGHTALYWYRQSLGQGLEFLIYFQGNSAPDKSGLPSDRFSAERTGGSVSTLTIQRTQQEDSAVYLCASSLVDGRAPDTQYFGPGTRLTVL.

At least ten counts were recorded for this clonotype. The chain carries TRBV5-5 and TRBJ2-1; D tentatively fits TRBD1 or TRBD2 (5 bases each). Germline loops: CDR1 SGHKS, CDR2 YYEKEE (reference sequence). The CDR3 is made up of 15 amino acids. Between the trimmed V and J ends, which lost 1 base and 2 bases, there was a span of 10 bases. Written as DNA, the CDR3 is TGTGCCAGCAGCTTGATGGGGGATCCCTACAATGAGCAGTTCTTC. This encodes CASSLMGDPYNEQFF.

This clonotype has a handful of counts. The chain combines TRBV7-2 with TRBJ2-5, with D possibly being TRBD1 (5 bases). The CDR3 is 14 residues long. Trimming stripped 6 bases from V and 7 bases from J, with 18 bases between. CDR1 and CDR2 from the germline V gene are SGHTA and FQGNSA. Written as DNA, the CDR3 is TGTGCCAGCAGTTCAGGGCAGAGCTATGGGACCCAGTACTTC. Protein product: CASSSGQSYGTQYF.

The chain recombines TRBV5-1 with TRBJ2-7; TRBD1 agrees at 8 bases. This CDR3 has 16 amino acids. CDR1 SGHRS and CDR2 YFSETQ come from the germline V gene. V shed 4 bases and J 2 bases; nucleotides not matched to a gene: 11. In DNA form, the CDR3 reads TGCGCCAGCAGCGCCGCGGGACAGGTGGTCACCTACGAGCAGTACTTC. Translated: CASSAAGQVVTYEQYF.

This clonotype was counted ten times or more. V is TRBV27 and J is TRBJ2-7; 11 bases map to TRBD2. The CDR3 is 16 residues long. Germline CDR1 reads MNHEY; CDR2 reads SMNVEV (reference sequence). Germline trimming cut 3 bases from V and 7 bases from J; bases unmatched to any gene: 11. The CDR3 loop is CASSFGRLAGGMEQYF. The CDR3 nucleotides are TGTGCCAGCAGTTTTGGAAGGCTAGCGGGAGGTATGGAGCAGTACTTC.

At least ten counts were recorded for this clonotype. Here the CDR3 reads CASSQDEYQPQHF. The DNA for the CDR3 is TGTGCCAGCAGCCAAGATGAATATCAGCCCCAGCATTTT. The V call is TRBV4-2, the J call TRBJ1-5, with D unclear. This CDR3 region has 13 residues. Germline values: CDR1 LGHNA, CDR2 YNFKEQ. The V end was cut by 0 bases, the J end by 5 bases, with 5 bases between.

This clonotype was detected many times. The chain is built from TRBV11-2 and TRBJ2-1; TRBD2 aligns across 10 bases. V dropped 3 bases and J dropped 8; count of bases not matched to a gene: 7. The length of the CDR3 is 15 residues. Looked up from germline, CDR1 is SGHAT and CDR2 is FQNNGV. The CDR3 loop is CASSFLAGDRDEQFF. The CDR3 nucleotides read TGTGCCAGCAGCTTTCTAGCGGGAGATCGCGATGAGCAGTTCTTC.

This clonotype has at least ten counts. This chain joins TRBV28 and TRBJ2-1; no firm D call. From germline, CDR1 is MDHEN and CDR2 SYDVKM. With 2 bases removed from V and 4 bases from J, the gap between germline ends came to 15 bases. This CDR3 is 16 amino acids long. CDR3 protein: CASSLGFVGPYNEQFF. CDR3 bases: TGTGCCAGCAGTTTAGGGTTCGTCGGGCCGTACAATGAGCAGTTCTTC.

At least ten counts were recorded for this clonotype. The chain links TRBV28 to TRBJ1-6; 8 positions match TRBD1. This CDR3 has 16 residues. CDR1 and CDR2 (germline): MDHEN, SYDVKM. Losses at the gene ends were 3 bases for V and 10 bases for J; bases not matched to a gene: 11. The CDR3 bases are TGTGCCAGCAGTTTTTTAACCCTCCAGGGGGCCTCACCCCTCCACTTT. This gives the protein CASSFLTLQGASPLHF. Together with reference TRBV28 and TRBJ1-6, the CDR3 gives the full variable domain: DVKVTQSSRYLVKRTGEKVFLECVQDMDHENMFWYRQDPGLGLRLIYFSYDVKMKEKGDIPEGYSVSREKKERFSLILESASTNQTSMYLCASSFLTLQGASPLHFGNGTRLTVT.

This clonotype was seen a few times. The chain joins TRBV4-3 to TRBJ2-7, with D perhaps TRBD1 (6 bases). This CDR3 has 15 amino acids. The V gene lost 0 bases and the J gene lost 3 bases, with 12 bases spanning the gap. Per the germline V gene, CDR1 is LGHNA and CDR2 is YSLEER. The CDR3 region has the DNA TGCGCCAGCAGCCAAGAGGGGGCGGGCCACTACGAGCAGTACTTC. This sequence encodes CASSQEGAGHYEQYF.

This clonotype was observed at least ten times. The rearrangement uses TRBV28 and TRBJ2-7; D unclear. CDR3 length: 14 amino acids. The germline gives CDR1 MDHEN, CDR2 SYDVKM. V lost 5 bases, J lost 7 bases, and 18 bases lay in between. The chain's CDR3 is CASSPIVLSGEQYF. CDR3 DNA: TGTGCCAGCAGTCCCATCGTCCTGTCTGGGGAGCAGTACTTC.

This clonotype was seen just once. This rearrangement joins TRBV28 to TRBJ2-7, with 10 nucleotides matching TRBD1. The germline V gene encodes CDR1 MDHEN and CDR2 SYDVKM. This CDR3 region has 14 residues. J lost 2 bases, V lost 7 bases, and 5 bases had no gene match. The CDR3 DNA reads as TGTGCCAGCAAACGGGACAGGGGAGCCTACGAGCAGTACTTC. This sequence encodes CASKRDRGAYEQYF.

The table lists this clonotype with many counts. The chain joins TRBV6-1 to TRBJ2-7; D gene unclear. Germline V gives CDR1 MNHNS, CDR2 SASEGT. V dropped 1 base and J dropped 2 bases, with 9 bases sitting between them. The CDR3 extends over 14 amino acids. CDR3 sequence reads: CASSEVVTAYEQYF. The CDR3 DNA sequence: TGTGCCAGCAGTGAAGTCGTGACGGCCTACGAGCAGTACTTC.

The chain employs TRBV2 and TRBJ1-3, with a tentative D call TRBD1 (5 bases). CDR1 and CDR2 (germline): SNHLY, FYNNEI. V dropped 6 bases and J dropped 0 bases, with 18 bases sitting between them. CDR3 size: 17 residues. This chain's CDR3 is CASRGDGGERSGNTIYF. The CDR3 DNA reads as TGTGCCAGCAGGGGGGACGGCGGGGAGCGCTCTGGAAACACCATATATTTT.

This clonotype was recorded at least ten times. The chain uses TRBV7-6 and TRBJ2-2; no clear D gene. CDR3 size: 15 residues. The germline CDR1 and CDR2 sequences are SGHVS and FNYEAQ. Trimming stripped 3 bases from V and 1 base from J, with 9 bases between. Here the CDR3 reads CASSLTRQNTGELFF. DNA of the CDR3: TGTGCCAGCAGCTTGACCCGCCAGAACACCGGGGAGCTGTTTTTT.

In this sample, this clonotype turned up a few times. The rearrangement uses TRBV19 and TRBJ2-5; perhaps TRBD1 as D (6 bases). V lost 5 bases and J lost 5, with 12 bases in between. The CDR3 sequence is 13 residues long. Germline CDR1 LNHDA, CDR2 SQIVND (reference sequence). The CDR3 loop is CASSRTEGETQYF. The CDR3 bases are TGTGCCAGTAGTCGGACAGAGGGGGAGACCCAGTACTTC.